The rows below give T cell receptor beta chains drawn from one sample of a study of T cell responses to AZD1222 COVID-19 vaccine. The assay was immunoSEQ multiplex PCR, and TCRdb's table has in-frame clones only and misses some. The sample has about 160,000 clones; about 92% are singletons. The specimen was peripheral blood, collected 28 days after the second AZD1222 dose. The receptors here all came from an adult who received the AZD1222 COVID-19 vaccine. Both conserved end residues are part of each CDR3. Fields, in order: V gene, clone size, D gene, J gene, CDR3 protein, CDR3 DNA. D genes are given only for firm matches. A row's size may be missing; if present it is once, few, many or a size class.

V gene: TRBV11-2
clone size: NA
D gene: NA
J gene: TRBJ1-4
CDR3 protein: CASSLGAAEKLFF
CDR3 DNA: TGTGCCAGCAGCTTAGGGGCGGCTGAAAAACTGTTTTTT

V gene: TRBV2
clone size: NA
D gene: TRBD1
J gene: TRBJ1-1
CDR3 protein: CASSARQGQILNTEAFF
CDR3 DNA: TGTGCCAGCAGTGCCAGACAGGGTCAAATCTTGAACACTGAAGCTTTCTTT

V gene: TRBV2
clone size: NA
D gene: NA
J gene: TRBJ2-2
CDR3 protein: CASSPLFGGGPVGELFF
CDR3 DNA: TGTGCCAGCAGTCCTCTATTTGGGGGGGGGCCCGTCGGGGAGCTGTTTTTT

V gene: TRBV6-5
clone size: NA
D gene: TRBD1
J gene: TRBJ1-1
CDR3 protein: CASSYPRQGTNTEAFF
CDR3 DNA: TGTGCCAGCAGTTACCCCCGACAGGGGACGAACACTGAAGCTTTCTTT

V gene: TRBV7-9
clone size: NA
D gene: TRBD1
J gene: TRBJ1-1
CDR3 protein: CASSTPQGAWPHTEAFF
CDR3 DNA: TGTGCCAGCAGCACCCCGCAGGGGGCTTGGCCCCACACTGAAGCTTTCTTT

V gene: TRBV11-2
clone size: NA
D gene: NA
J gene: TRBJ1-5
CDR3 protein: CASSSQGSDQPQHF
CDR3 DNA: TGTGCCAGCAGCTCTCAGGGGTCGGATCAGCCCCAGCATTTT

V gene: TRBV7-6
clone size: NA
D gene: NA
J gene: TRBJ2-5
CDR3 protein: CASSRDQSRVTQYF
CDR3 DNA: TGTGCCAGCAGCCGGGACCAGTCGCGGGTGACCCAGTACTTC

V gene: TRBV15
clone size: NA
D gene: NA
J gene: TRBJ1-1
CDR3 protein: CATRHGDRLFEAFF
CDR3 DNA: TGTGCCACCAGGCATGGCGACAGACTCTTTGAAGCTTTCTTT

V gene: TRBV15
clone size: NA
D gene: TRBD1
J gene: TRBJ1-5
CDR3 protein: CATSRGQGEAQPQHF
CDR3 DNA: TGTGCCACCAGCAGAGGACAGGGAGAAGCTCAGCCCCAGCATTTT

V gene: TRBV30
clone size: NA
D gene: NA
J gene: TRBJ2-7
CDR3 protein: CAWGSERAYEQYF
CDR3 DNA: TGTGCCTGGGGATCCGAGCGGGCCTACGAGCAGTACTTC

V gene: TRBV7-6
clone size: NA
D gene: NA
J gene: TRBJ1-3
CDR3 protein: CASSPSRASGNTIYF
CDR3 DNA: TGTGCCAGCAGTCCTTCCCGAGCCTCTGGAAACACCATATATTTT

V gene: TRBV3-1/TRBV3-2
clone size: NA
D gene: TRBD1
J gene: TRBJ2-1
CDR3 protein: CASSGPGQGGNEQFF
CDR3 DNA: TGTGCCAGCAGCGGACCGGGACAGGGAGGCAATGAGCAGTTCTTC

V gene: TRBV19
clone size: once
D gene: NA
J gene: TRBJ1-1
CDR3 protein: CASSMQGSNTEAFF
CDR3 DNA: TGTGCCAGTAGTATGCAGGGGTCGAACACTGAAGCTTTCTTT